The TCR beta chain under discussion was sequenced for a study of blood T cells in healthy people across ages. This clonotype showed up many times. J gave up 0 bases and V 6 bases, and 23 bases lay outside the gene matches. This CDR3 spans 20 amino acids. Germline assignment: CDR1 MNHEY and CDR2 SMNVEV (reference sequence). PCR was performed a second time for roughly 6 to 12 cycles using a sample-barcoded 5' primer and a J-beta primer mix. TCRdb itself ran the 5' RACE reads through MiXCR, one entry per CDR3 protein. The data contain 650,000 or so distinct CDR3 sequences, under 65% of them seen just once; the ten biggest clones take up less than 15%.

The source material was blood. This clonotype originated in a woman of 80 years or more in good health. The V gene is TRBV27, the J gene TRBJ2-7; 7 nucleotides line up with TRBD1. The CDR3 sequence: CASSLQGGPTLGARSYEQYF. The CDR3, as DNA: TGTGCCAGCAGCTTACAAGGGGGCCCTACGTTGGGCGCTCGCTCCTACGAGCAGTACTTC.